The clone carrying this TCR beta chain was detected a few times. Antigen: not known. The sample comes from a study of T-cell reconstitution after alpha-beta-depleted transplantation in children. Unique molecular identifiers were incorporated when the TCRbeta library was constructed. TCRdb analysed the PCR reads with MiXCR anew, one entry per CDR3 protein. The data contain about 870,000 distinct CDR3 sequences, roughly 15% of them seen just once; the ten biggest clones take up about 4.6%. Overall study results and limits: Surviving recipient T cells and thymic progenitors accounted for the high day-60 TCRbeta diversity observed in some patients. Reports say that about two months after transplant, the alpha-beta T cells came out of several hundred graft clones that had expanded. A year post-transplant, T-cell counts and diversity derived mostly from newly produced T cells.

The sequence was collected from a male patient younger than 18 who had a stem cell transplant for acute lymphoblastic leukemia, so the T cells may come from the graft donor. Sample: PBMCs, mostly from graft donor cells, taken 360 days after TCRalphabeta/CD19-depleted stem cell transplant.

Here the CDR3 DNA reads TGTGCCAGCAGATTCGGCGGGGAGCTGTTTTTT. Translating it yields CASRFGGELFF. The gene calls are TRBV27 and TRBJ2-2; D is unresolved. The V and J ends lost 6 bases and 7 bases respectively, with 6 bases between them. The CDR3 extends over 11 amino acids. Germline V gene sequence: CDR1 MNHEY, CDR2 SMNVEV (reference sequence).